This T cell receptor beta chain was sequenced for a study of T-cell reconstitution after alpha-beta-depleted transplantation in children. General study points: There were reportedly several hundred expanded graft clones from which alpha-beta T cells came about two months after transplant. Once a year had passed after transplant, T-cell counts and diversity came mostly from newly produced T cells.

This sample's TCRbeta library carried unique molecular identifier barcodes. TCRdb ran MiXCR on the PCR reads and lists one entry per CDR3 protein. There are a few hundred thousand distinct CDR3 sequences in the sample; under 15% occur only once, and over 2% lies in the top ten. The CDR3 has 14 amino acids. The V gene lost 0 bases and the J gene lost 7 bases, with 10 bases spanning the gap. CDR1 is DFQATT and CDR2 is SNEGSKA in the germline V gene (reference sequence). This clonotype turned up a few times. Its antigen is as yet unknown. The material was PBMCs, mostly from graft donor cells, obtained 360 days after TCRalphabeta/CD19-depleted stem cell transplant. The receptor was isolated from a male patient aged 10 to 17 who had a stem cell transplant for acute myeloid leukemia, so the T cells may come from the graft donor. V usage is TRBV20-1 and J usage is TRBJ1-6; no firm D call. The CDR3 spells CSARDGLGNSPLHF. Written as DNA, the CDR3 is TGCAGTGCTAGAGACGGGCTGGGGAATTCACCCCTCCACTTT.